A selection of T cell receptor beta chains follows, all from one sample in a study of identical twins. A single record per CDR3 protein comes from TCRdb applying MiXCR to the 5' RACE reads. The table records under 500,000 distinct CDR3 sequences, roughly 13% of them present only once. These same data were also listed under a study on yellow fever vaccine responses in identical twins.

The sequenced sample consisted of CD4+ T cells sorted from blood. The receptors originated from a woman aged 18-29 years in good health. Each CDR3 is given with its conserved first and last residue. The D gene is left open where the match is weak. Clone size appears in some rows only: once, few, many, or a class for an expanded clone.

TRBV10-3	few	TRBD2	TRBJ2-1	TGTGCCACCAAGGGATTAGCGGGAGTCGATGAGCAGTTCTTC	CATKGLAGVDEQFF
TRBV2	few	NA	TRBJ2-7	TGTGCCAGCAAGTTGGGTAGGACAGCCTCCTACGAGCAGTACTTC	CASKLGRTASYEQYF
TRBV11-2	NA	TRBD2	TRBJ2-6	TGTGCCAGCAGCCCCCTAGCTACGGGAGGCTCTGGGGCCAACGTCCTGACTTTC	CASSPLATGGSGANVLTF
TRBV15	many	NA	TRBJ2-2	TGTGCCACCAGCAGAGAGGACTTGAACACCGGGGAGCTGTTTTTT	CATSREDLNTGELFF
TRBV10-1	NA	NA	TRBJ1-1	TGCGCCAGCAGTGAGGCAGGAGAATACACTGAAGCTTTCTTT	CASSEAGEYTEAFF
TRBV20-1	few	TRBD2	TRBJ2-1	TGCAGTGCTGAGAGGCGGGGGGCCAGGTACAATGAGCAGTTCTTC	CSAERRGARYNEQFF
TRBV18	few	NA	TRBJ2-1	TGTGCCAGCTCACCACTCGGAGCTCGCAACAATGAGCAGTTCTTC	CASSPLGARNNEQFF
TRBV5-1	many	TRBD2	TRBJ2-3	TGCGCCAGCAGCCGCGGACTAGCGGGAGGCACAGATACGCAGTATTTT	CASSRGLAGGTDTQYF
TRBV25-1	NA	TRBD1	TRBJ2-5	TGTGCCAGCAGTGCGTTTGGGACAGGGGGGACCCAGTACTTC	CASSAFGTGGTQYF
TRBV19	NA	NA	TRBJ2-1	TGTGCCAGTTCCTGGGGGGTGAACAATGAGCAGTTCTTC	CASSWGVNNEQFF
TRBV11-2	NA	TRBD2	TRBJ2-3	TGTGCCAGCAGCCAACCCCGGGGGGGCAGGGCAGATACGCAGTATTTT	CASSQPRGGRADTQYF
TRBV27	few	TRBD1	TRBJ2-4	TGTGCCAGCAGTTTTAAGACAGGGGGCGACGGAAACATTCAGTACTTC	CASSFKTGGDGNIQYF
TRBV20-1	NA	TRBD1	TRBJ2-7	TGCAGTGCTAGCCGTGGGCAAGGGACAGTCTACGAGCAGTACTTC	CSASRGQGTVYEQYF
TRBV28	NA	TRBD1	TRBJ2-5	TGTGCCAGCAGTATCGGCAGGGGGCGCGGACAAGAGACCCAGTACTTC	CASSIGRGRGQETQYF
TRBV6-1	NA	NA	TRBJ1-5	TGTGCCAGCAGTGCCTTCGGCCAGCCCCAGCATTTT	CASSAFGQPQHF
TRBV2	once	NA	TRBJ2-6	TGTGCCAGCATCCGGGACGGACCCTCTGGGGCCAACGTCCTGACTTTC	CASIRDGPSGANVLTF
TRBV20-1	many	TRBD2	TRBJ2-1	TGCAGTGCTAGACCCGGGACTAGCGTATTCTATGAGCAGTTCTTC	CSARPGTSVFYEQFF
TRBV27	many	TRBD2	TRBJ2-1	TGTGCCAGCAGTTTATTCGGGGGGGACCCTCTGGGCCACAATGAGCAGTTCTTC	CASSLFGGDPLGHNEQFF
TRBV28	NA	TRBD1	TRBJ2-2	TGTGCCAGCAGCTCAGGGGGCTTCACCGGGGAGCTGTTTTTT	CASSSGGFTGELFF
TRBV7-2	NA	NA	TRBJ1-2	TGTGCCAGCAGCTTGTTACAGTCCTATGGCTACACCTTC	CASSLLQSYGYTF
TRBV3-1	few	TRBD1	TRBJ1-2	TGTGCCAGCAGGGTTACAGGGGAAGAGGACTATGGCTACACCTTC	CASRVTGEEDYGYTF
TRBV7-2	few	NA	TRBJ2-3	TGTGCCAGCAGCGATACCCGTGGCACAGATACGCAGTATTTT	CASSDTRGTDTQYF
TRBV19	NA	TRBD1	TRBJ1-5	TGTGCCAGTAGTCCGGACAGGGACCAGCCCCAGCATTTT	CASSPDRDQPQHF
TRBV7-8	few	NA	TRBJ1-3	TGTGCCAGCAGCTTTGGGGGAAGAGACTCTGGAAACACCATATATTTT	CASSFGGRDSGNTIYF
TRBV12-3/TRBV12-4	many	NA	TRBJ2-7	TGTGCCAGCAGTCCCCACTACGAGCAGTACTTC	CASSPHYEQYF
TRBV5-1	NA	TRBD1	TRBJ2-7	TGCGCCAGCAGCTTGCGGGACAGGGCCGACGAGCAGTACTTC	CASSLRDRADEQYF
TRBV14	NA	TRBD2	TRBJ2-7	TGTGCCAGCAGCCATCGAGCGGGAGCCTCCTACGAGCAGTACTTC	CASSHRAGASYEQYF
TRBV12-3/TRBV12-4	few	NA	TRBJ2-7	TGTGCCAGCAGTTTACTGGAGGGCGAGCAGTACTTC	CASSLLEGEQYF
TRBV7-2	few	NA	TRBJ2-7	TGTGCCAGCAGCTTAGACAGGCCACCCGACTACGAGCAGTACTTC	CASSLDRPPDYEQYF
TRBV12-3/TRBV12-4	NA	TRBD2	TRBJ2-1	TGTGCCAGCAGCCGTAGCGGGAGGACTCTTGAGCAGTTCTTC	CASSRSGRTLEQFF
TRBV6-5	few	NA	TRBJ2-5	TGTGCCAGCAGTTACACTGCGGTCGGGGGAGAGACCCAGTACTTC	CASSYTAVGGETQYF
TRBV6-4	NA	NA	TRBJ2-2	TGTGCCAGCAGTGACTCGGGGGGCGCGACCGGGGAGCTGTTTTTT	CASSDSGGATGELFF
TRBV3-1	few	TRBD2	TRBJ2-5	TGTGCCAGCAGCCTGGAGCGGGAGAGAGAGACCCAGTACTTC	CASSLERERETQYF
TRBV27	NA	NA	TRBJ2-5	TGTGCCAGCAGTTTAAATTCTTTTCCGGGAGCCAACGGCCAAGAGACCCAGTACTTC	CASSLNSFPGANGQETQYF
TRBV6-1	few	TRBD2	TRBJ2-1	TGTGCCAGCAGTGGTGAAAGCGGGAGCTCCTACAATGAGCAGTTCTTC	CASSGESGSSYNEQFF
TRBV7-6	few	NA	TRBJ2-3	TGTGCCAGCAGCTTTAACCCCAACTCTTATACGCAGTATTTT	CASSFNPNSYTQYF
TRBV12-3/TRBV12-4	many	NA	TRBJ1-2	TGTGCCAGCAGTTGGGGGGGCTACTATGGCTACACCTTC	CASSWGGYYGYTF
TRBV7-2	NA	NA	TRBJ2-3	TGTGCCAGCAGCGCCAGAGCGCAATTCACAGATACGCAGTATTTT	CASSARAQFTDTQYF
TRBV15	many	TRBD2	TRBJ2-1	TGTGCCACCAGCAGATCCGGGACTACTCGCAATGAGCAGTTCTTC	CATSRSGTTRNEQFF
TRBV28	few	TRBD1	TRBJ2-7	TGTGCCAGCAGTCAAGGGACAGTTTTCTACGAGCAGTACTTC	CASSQGTVFYEQYF
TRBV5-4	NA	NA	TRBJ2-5	TGTGCCAGCAGCCCAAGGGCGCTAGCGGAGACCCAGTACTTC	CASSPRALAETQYF
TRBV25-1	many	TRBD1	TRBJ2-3	TGTGCCAGCAGTTACAGGGGGGACAGGGGAATAGATACGCAGTATTTT	CASSYRGDRGIDTQYF
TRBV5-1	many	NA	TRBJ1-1	TGCGCCAGCAGCCAAGGAGATACTGAAGCTTTCTTT	CASSQGDTEAFF
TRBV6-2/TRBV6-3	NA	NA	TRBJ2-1	TGTGCCAGCAGTTACTCCCCCGGGAGCTCCTACAATGAGCAGTTCTTC	CASSYSPGSSYNEQFF
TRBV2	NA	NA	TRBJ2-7	TGTGCCAGCAGTGAAGAGACAGGTTCCGCTGGGGAGCAGTACTTC	CASSEETGSAGEQYF
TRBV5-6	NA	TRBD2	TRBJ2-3	TGTGCCAGCAGCCTACTAGCGCCCACAGATACGCAGTATTTT	CASSLLAPTDTQYF
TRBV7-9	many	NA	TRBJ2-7	TGTGCCAGCAGCTCAACAGGGTCGAAATACTACGAGCAGTACTTC	CASSSTGSKYYEQYF
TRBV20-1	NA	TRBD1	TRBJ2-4	TGCAGTGCCGCCTACAGGGGCCGACGCTACATTCAGTACTTC	CSAAYRGRRYIQYF
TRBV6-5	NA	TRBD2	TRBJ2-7	TGTGCCAGCACTTCCGGGACTAGCGGGAGGACCTACGAGCAGTACTTC	CASTSGTSGRTYEQYF
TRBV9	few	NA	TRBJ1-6	TGTGCCAGCAGCGTAACGGGTTCACCCCTCCACTTT	CASSVTGSPLHF
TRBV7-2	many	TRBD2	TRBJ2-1	TGTGCCAGCAGCTTAGGGAGGACTAGCGGGAGCAATGAGCAGTTCTTC	CASSLGRTSGSNEQFF
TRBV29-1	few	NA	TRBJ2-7	TGCAGCGTTGAAGAGCACGTTGGTGAGCAGTACTTC	CSVEEHVGEQYF